This entry lists 31 T cell receptor beta chains sequenced from one sample in a study of blood T cell repertoires in COVID-19. Sequencing was performed with immunoSEQ multiplex PCR; in TCRdb, only in-frame clones are kept and a portion is missing. This sample has more than 95,000 clones, with about 77% found just once. The specimen sequenced was peripheral blood. The receptors were sampled from a human donor in a cohort sampled during active COVID-19.

The chain combines TRBV7-2 with TRBJ1-5, with D perhaps TRBD1 (5 bases). The length of the CDR3 is 14 residues. The V gene's germline CDR1 is SGHTA and CDR2 FQGNSA. V was clipped by 8 bases and J by 0 bases, with 11 bases between them. CDR3: CASQGTYSNQPQHF. The CDR3 nucleotides read TGTGCCAGCCAGGGTACCTATAGCAATCAGCCCCAGCATTTT. Complete variable domain (other parts from reference TRBV7-2 and TRBJ1-5): GAGVSQSPSNKVTEKGKDVELRCDPISGHTALYWYRQSLGQGLEFLIYFQGNSAPDKSGLPSDRFSAERTGGSVSTLTIQRTQQEDSAVYLCASQGTYSNQPQHFGDGTRLSIL.

CDR3 loop: CASSPQGQWNEQFF. CDR3 sequence (DNA): TGTGCCAGCAGCCCTCAGGGCCAGTGGAATGAGCAGTTCTTC. V usage is TRBV7-6 and J usage is TRBJ2-1; D possibly corresponds to TRBD1 (5 bases). Trimming pared 5 bases from V and 7 bases from J, leaving 15 bases between. Per germline, CDR1 SGHVS and CDR2 FNYEAQ. The CDR3 covers 14 residues.

This chain uses TRBV11-1 with TRBJ1-1; no clear D gene. Germline lookup yields CDR1 SGHAT and CDR2 FQDESV (reference sequence). V lost 4 bases and J lost 3, with 6 bases in between. This CDR3 is built from 12 residues. The CDR3 loop reads CASSWRDTEAFF. The DNA for the CDR3 is TGTGCCAGCAGCTGGAGGGACACTGAAGCTTTCTTT.

This clone was counted a few times. This chain links TRBV7-8 with TRBJ1-4; a possible D gene is TRBD1 (5 bases). V was cut by 1 base and J by 5 bases, with 17 bases left in between. This CDR3 is built from 17 residues. The germline V gene has CDR1 SGHVS and CDR2 FQNEAQ. The CDR3 region is CASSLGEGRSRNEKLFF. The CDR3 nucleotides are TGTGCCAGCAGCTTAGGAGAGGGGAGGAGCCGGAATGAAAAACTGTTTTTT.

The rearrangement joins TRBV3-1 (or the pseudogene TRBV3-2) to TRBJ1-1; weak D call: TRBD1 (5 bases). V shed 2 bases and J shed 1 base, with 11 bases lying between them. Germline V gene sequence: CDR1 LGHDT, CDR2 YNNKEL (reference sequence). The CDR3 covers 15 residues. CDR3 in DNA: TGTGCCAGCAGCCAATCAGGGTGGGGGAACACTGAAGCTTTCTTT. Its protein product is CASSQSGWGNTEAFF.

The chain has TRBV9 and TRBJ2-5; 11 positions agree with TRBD2. This CDR3 region has 15 residues. Germline V CDR1 and CDR2: SGDLS, YYNGEE. Trimming removed 4 bases from V and 4 bases from J; junction bases left unmatched: 6. The CDR3 DNA follows: TGTGCCAGCAGCAGACTAGCGGGAAAGGTAGAGACCCAGTACTTC. The encoded protein is CASSRLAGKVETQYF.

The rearrangement joins TRBV7-2 to TRBJ1-1; 10 bases are a match to TRBD1. Germline V lookup: CDR1 SGHTA, CDR2 FQGNSA. The V gene end was trimmed by 5 bases and the J gene end by 7 bases; junction bases not matched to a gene: 4. This CDR3 spans 13 amino acids. The CDR3 DNA is TGTGCCAGCAGCCCCGGGACAGGGGTTGAAGCTTTCTTT. This gives the protein CASSPGTGVEAFF.

V usage is TRBV6-6 and J usage is TRBJ2-5, with D perhaps TRBD2 (6 bases). Germline CDR1 and CDR2: MNHNY and SVGAGI (reference sequence). V shed 6 bases and J shed 1 base, with 15 bases lying between them. This CDR3 is 15 amino acids long. The CDR3 DNA follows: TGTGCCAGCAGCCCCGGACTACACACCCAAGAGACCCAGTACTTC. Its protein product is CASSPGLHTQETQYF.

This chain uses TRBV5-4 with TRBJ2-3, with 9 bases identical to TRBD2. V lost 0 bases, J lost 1 base, and 6 bases stayed unmatched. The CDR3 sequence is 17 residues long. Per germline, CDR1 SGHNT and CDR2 YYREEE (reference sequence). The CDR3 DNA reads TGTGCCAGCAGCTTGGAGGCGGGGGGGCACGGCACAGATACGCAGTATTTT. Protein product: CASSLEAGGHGTDTQYF.

The V call is TRBV28, the J call TRBJ2-1; 10 nucleotides match TRBD2. Losses at the gene ends were 6 bases for V and 7 bases for J; bases not matched to a gene: 9. The CDR3 consists of 15 residues. Germline CDR1 is MDHEN and CDR2 is SYDVKM. The CDR3, as DNA: TGTGCCAGCAGCTGGGGAGCGGGGGGGGTAAATGAGCAGTTCTTC. It translates to CASSWGAGGVNEQFF. The full variable domain, with the rest looked up from reference TRBV28 and TRBJ2-1, is DVKVTQSSRYLVKRTGEKVFLECVQDMDHENMFWYRQDPGLGLRLIYFSYDVKMKEKGDIPEGYSVSREKKERFSLILESASTNQTSMYLCASSWGAGGVNEQFFGPGTRLTVL.

This chain uses TRBV28 with TRBJ1-1; D perhaps matches TRBD1 (6 bases). The germline gives CDR1 MDHEN, CDR2 SYDVKM. V was pared by 6 bases and J by 4 bases, with 15 bases between. The length of the CDR3 is 14 residues. In DNA form, the CDR3 reads TGTGCCAGCAGCTCCCCAGGGGCGATCACTGAAGCTTTCTTT. This codes for CASSSPGAITEAFF.

The V call is TRBV2, the J call TRBJ2-2; D possibly corresponds to TRBD1 (5 bases). Germline V gene data show CDR1 as SNHLY and CDR2 as FYNNEI. Deletions cut 6 bases from V and 6 bases from J, with 11 bases between. This CDR3 has 13 residues. The CDR3 protein is CASRAGISGELFF. The CDR3 DNA is TGTGCCAGCAGGGCAGGGATCTCCGGGGAGCTGTTTTTT.

V gene TRBV7-2 combines with J gene TRBJ2-3; perhaps TRBD1 as D (6 bases). V shed 4 bases and J shed 3 bases, with 23 bases lying between them. This CDR3 comprises 18 residues. Germline CDR1 is SGHTA and CDR2 is FQGNSA. CDR3 in amino acids: CASSSGYSRDTRTDTQYF. The CDR3 DNA reads TGTGCCAGCAGCTCAGGGTACTCCCGGGACACGAGGACAGATACGCAGTATTTT. The full variable domain, with the rest looked up from reference TRBV7-2 and TRBJ2-3, is GAGVSQSPSNKVTEKGKDVELRCDPISGHTALYWYRQSLGQGLEFLIYFQGNSAPDKSGLPSDRFSAERTGGSVSTLTIQRTQQEDSAVYLCASSSGYSRDTRTDTQYFGPGTRLTVL.

The chain carries TRBV19 and TRBJ2-4; D uncertain. CDR3 length: 15 residues. Trimming cost V 2 bases and J 1 base, with 9 bases left between them. Germline V gives CDR1 LNHDA, CDR2 SQIVND (reference sequence). CDR3 nucleotides: TGTGCCAGTAGTATACAGTCCAGGGCCAAAAACATTCAGTACTTC. Translating gives CASSIQSRAKNIQYF.

The gene calls are TRBV3-1 (or the pseudogene TRBV3-2) and TRBJ2-7; 7 bases are a match to TRBD2. This CDR3 is 15 amino acids long. Trimming removed 1 base from V and 4 bases from J; junction bases left unmatched: 7. Germline V gene sequence: CDR1 LGHDT, CDR2 YNNKEL (reference sequence). The CDR3 sequence: CASSQASGSGYEQYF. The CDR3 DNA reads as TGTGCCAGCAGCCAAGCTAGCGGATCGGGGTACGAGCAGTACTTC.

This clone was detected only a few times. The chain recombines TRBV6-2 or TRBV6-3 with TRBJ2-7; a possible D gene is TRBD2 (6 bases). V lost 4 bases and J lost 0, with 19 bases in between. The CDR3 is 17 residues long. The V gene's germline CDR1 is MNHEY and CDR2 SVGEGT. This CDR3 is CASSSLGLADRSYEQYF. DNA of the CDR3: TGTGCCAGCAGTTCCCTCGGATTAGCGGACCGCTCCTACGAGCAGTACTTC.

V is TRBV7-3 and J is TRBJ2-3; 8 bases line up with TRBD2. The trim removed 1 base at V and 3 bases at J, leaving 3 bases unmatched. CDR3 size: 15 residues. The germline V gene encodes CDR1 SGHTA and CDR2 FQGTGA. This chain's CDR3 is CASSLSGLATDTQYF. As DNA, the CDR3 is TGTGCCAGCAGCTTAAGTGGACTAGCAACAGATACGCAGTATTTT. Based on the CDR3 plus reference TRBV7-3 and TRBJ2-3, the full variable domain is GAGVSQTPSNKVTEKGKYVELRCDPISGHTALYWYRQSLGQGPEFLIYFQGTGAADDSGLPNDRFFAVRPEGSVSTLKIQRTERGDSAVYLCASSLSGLATDTQYFGPGTRLTVL.

The chain carries TRBV7-2 and TRBJ1-1, with D possibly TRBD1 on 5 matching bases. Germline loops: CDR1 SGHTA, CDR2 FQGNSA. Trimming took 4 bases from V and 5 from J, leaving 14 bases between them. The CDR3 consists of 14 residues. The CDR3: CASSSRDGKTEAFF. The CDR3 nucleotides are TGTGCCAGCAGCTCGCGGGACGGTAAGACTGAAGCTTTCTTT.

The chain couples TRBV6-5 to TRBJ2-7; 12 bases are a match to TRBD1. This CDR3 is built from 14 residues. The germline CDR1 and CDR2 sequences are MNHEY and SVGAGI. Trimming at V came to 4 bases and at J to 6 bases, leaving 4 bases not matched to a gene. CDR3: CASSLGQGATEQYF. Here the CDR3 DNA reads TGTGCCAGCAGTTTGGGACAGGGGGCGACCGAGCAGTACTTC.

A few counts support this clone. V is TRBV4-3 and J is TRBJ2-1, with D perhaps matching TRBD2 (6 bases). The CDR3 runs to 13 residues. Germline CDR1 reads LGHNA; CDR2 reads YSLEER. Trimming took 1 base from V and 12 from J, leaving 13 bases between them. The CDR3 loop reads CASSQVMGGRQFF. The CDR3 DNA follows: TGCGCCAGCAGCCAAGTCATGGGGGGAAGGCAGTTCTTC.

This chain joins TRBV5-1 and TRBJ2-7, with a tentative D call TRBD1 (6 bases). Trimming pared 4 bases from V and 4 bases from J, leaving 15 bases between. Germline values: CDR1 SGHRS, CDR2 YFSETQ. This CDR3 contains 14 residues. The chain's CDR3 is CASSRDTGRYEQYF. Here the CDR3 DNA reads TGCGCCAGCAGCCGAGACACAGGGAGATACGAGCAGTACTTC.

The chain's CDR3 is CASSRRDSQDTIYF. The CDR3 DNA sequence: TGTGCCAGCAGCCGGCGGGACTCTCAAGACACCATATATTTT. The chain links TRBV7-6 to TRBJ1-3; perhaps TRBD1 as D (5 bases). Deletions cut 5 bases from V and 8 bases from J, with 16 bases between. The V gene's germline CDR1 is SGHVS and CDR2 FNYEAQ. The CDR3 is 14 amino acids.

The chain employs TRBV15 and TRBJ2-5; tentatively, D is TRBD2 (7 bases). Trimming stripped 1 base from V and 5 bases from J, with 20 bases between. This CDR3 spans 17 amino acids. Germline values: CDR1 LNHNV, CDR2 YYDKDF (reference sequence). The DNA for the CDR3 is TGTGCCACCAGCAGAGGTTACGTAGGGGGGGTCCAGGAGACCCAGTACTTC. Amino acids: CATSRGYVGGVQETQYF. The entire variable domain, with the rest obtained from reference TRBV15 and TRBJ2-5, is as follows: DAMVIQNPRYQVTQFGKPVTLSCSQTLNHNVMYWYQQKSSQAPKLLFHYYDKDFNNEADTPDNFQSRRPNTSFCFLDIRSPGLGDTAMYLCATSRGYVGGVQETQYFGPGTRLLVL.

This sequence joins TRBV19 and TRBJ2-3; the match to TRBD1 covers 9 bases. The J segment lost 6 bases and the V segment lost 5 bases, leaving 12 bases of the junction unmatched. The CDR3 consists of 16 residues. The germline V gene has CDR1 LNHDA and CDR2 SQIVND (reference sequence). CDR3 in amino acids: CASSRTRDRGSDTQYF. CDR3 bases: TGTGCCAGTAGTCGCACACGCGACAGGGGGTCGGATACGCAGTATTTT.

The chain is built from TRBV7-3 and TRBJ2-7, with TRBD2 identical over 9 bases. The ends lost 3 bases at V and 3 bases at J; junction bases unmatched: 0. The CDR3 contains 13 residues. Germline values: CDR1 SGHTA, CDR2 FQGTGA. The CDR3 sequence is CASSFSGGYEQYF. CDR3 DNA: TGTGCCAGCAGCTTTAGCGGGGGCTACGAGCAGTACTTC. The whole variable domain, remainder taken from reference TRBV7-3 and TRBJ2-7, is GAGVSQTPSNKVTEKGKYVELRCDPISGHTALYWYRQSLGQGPEFLIYFQGTGAADDSGLPNDRFFAVRPEGSVSTLKIQRTERGDSAVYLCASSFSGGYEQYFGPGTRLTVT.

The CDR3 coding sequence is TGTGCCAGCTCATCCGCAGGCTTACTCTATAATTCACCCCTCCACTTT. Its protein is CASSSAGLLYNSPLHF. The chain couples TRBV18 to TRBJ1-6; D unclear. CDR1 KGHSH and CDR2 LQKENI come from the germline V gene. The CDR3 has 16 residues. Deletions cut 5 bases from V and 3 bases from J, with 14 bases between. Together with reference TRBV18 and TRBJ1-6, the CDR3 gives the full variable domain: NAGVMQNPRHLVRRRGQEARLRCSPMKGHSHVYWYRQLPEEGLKFMVYLQKENIIDESGMPKERFSAEFPKEGPSILRIQQVVRGDSAAYFCASSSAGLLYNSPLHFGNGTRLTVT.

This sequence joins TRBV15 and TRBJ1-1; TRBD1 might be the D (5 bases). Germline CDR1 and CDR2: LNHNV and YYDKDF (reference sequence). The CDR3 totals 16 residues. The V end lost 1 base, the J end lost 0 bases, and 12 bases lay between the germline ends. Here the CDR3 reads CATSRGAGSMNTEAFF. In nucleotides, the CDR3 is TGTGCCACCAGCAGAGGGGCAGGGTCCATGAACACTGAAGCTTTCTTT.

The chain joins TRBV7-9 to TRBJ2-3, with 9 bases fitting TRBD2. J was trimmed by 6 bases and V by 4 bases; bases with no gene match: 11. Germline V gene data show CDR1 as SEHNR and CDR2 as FQNEAQ (reference sequence). The CDR3 spans 16 residues. The CDR3 region has the DNA TGTGCCAGCAGCTATACCGGGACTAGCAGTCCCGATACGCAGTATTTT. Amino acid sequence: CASSYTGTSSPDTQYF.

J is TRBJ2-7 and V is TRBV4-1, with 10 bases identical to TRBD2. The CDR3 runs to 15 residues. The J segment lost 2 bases and the V segment lost 1 base, leaving 2 bases of the junction unmatched. Germline V gene lookup returns CDR1 MGHRA and CDR2 YSYEKL. CDR3 region: CASSQGLAGAYEQYF. The CDR3 region has the DNA TGCGCCAGCAGCCAAGGACTAGCGGGCGCCTACGAGCAGTACTTC.

This chain joins TRBV7-2 and TRBJ2-5; D remains ambiguous. Germline V lookup: CDR1 SGHTA, CDR2 FQGNSA. The CDR3 totals 14 residues. V shed 5 bases and J shed 1 base, with 11 bases lying between them. The CDR3 DNA reads as TGTGCCAGCAGCGCTACAGCAACCCAAGAGACCCAGTACTTC. Its protein is CASSATATQETQYF.

The chain is built from TRBV18 and TRBJ1-1; 12 nucleotides line up with TRBD1. The trim removed 4 bases at V and 4 bases at J, leaving 4 bases unmatched. The germline CDR1 and CDR2 sequences are KGHSH and LQKENI. The CDR3 has 15 residues. For the CDR3, the DNA is TGTGCCAGCTCACTCGGGACAGGGGGCGGCACTGAAGCTTTCTTT. Translation: CASSLGTGGGTEAFF.